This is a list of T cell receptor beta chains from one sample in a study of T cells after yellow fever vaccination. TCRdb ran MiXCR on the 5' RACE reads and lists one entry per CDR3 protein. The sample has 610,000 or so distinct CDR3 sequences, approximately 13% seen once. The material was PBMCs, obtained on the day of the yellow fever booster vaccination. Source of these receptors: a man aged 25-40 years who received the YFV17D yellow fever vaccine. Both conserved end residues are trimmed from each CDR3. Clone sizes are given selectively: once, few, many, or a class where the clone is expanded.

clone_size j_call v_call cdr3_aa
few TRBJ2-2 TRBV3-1 ASSPGVAGELF
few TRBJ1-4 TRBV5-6 ASSLTGSQLF
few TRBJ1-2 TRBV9 ASSVGEGLGGYT
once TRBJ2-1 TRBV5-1 VSSFTPLAGAYNEQF
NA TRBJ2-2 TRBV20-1 SARGRIGGRRNTGELF
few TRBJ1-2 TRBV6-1 ASTITAGNYGYT
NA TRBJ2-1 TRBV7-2 ASSLAGSSSGAYNEQF
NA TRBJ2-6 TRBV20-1 SAPGQGTGANVLT
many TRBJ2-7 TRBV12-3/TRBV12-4 ASGLLYEQY
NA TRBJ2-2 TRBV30 AWIAGFLPGELF
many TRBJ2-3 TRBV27 ASSRGAHTQY
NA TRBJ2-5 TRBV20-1 SASGGGSQETQY
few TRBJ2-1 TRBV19 ASSISAGGRIVGEQF
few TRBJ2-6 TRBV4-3 ASSQEGGRSLGANVLT
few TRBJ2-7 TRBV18 ASSPTEGSGRGEQY
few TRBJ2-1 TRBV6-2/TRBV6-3 ASSRYGQGIVYNEQF
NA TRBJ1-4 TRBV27 ASLLPEETPNTEKLF
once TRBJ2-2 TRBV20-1 SVSRENTGEMF
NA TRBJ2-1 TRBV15 ATSRDTGPGHEQF
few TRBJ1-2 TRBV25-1 ATAGTGYGYT
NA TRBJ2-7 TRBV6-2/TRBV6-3 ASSYQGQY
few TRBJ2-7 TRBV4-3 ASSQGRRALYEQY